Following are 23 T cell receptor beta chains from one sample sequenced in a study of T-cell memory formation after mild COVID-19. TCRdb re-called the 5' RACE reads with MiXCR, one entry per CDR3 protein. The top ten clones hold about 26% of a sample with over 130,000 distinct CDR3 sequences, around 15% of them seen once. Source material: PBMCs or a T cell subset sorted from them (not recorded which). The receptors were sampled from an adult woman who had mild COVID-19 (a few samples of this study predate the infection). Cell type and time point are not known.

This clonotype showed up just a few times. The chain combines TRBV9 with TRBJ2-1; tentatively, D is TRBD2 (6 bases). The CDR3 loop spans 16 amino acids. CDR1 and CDR2 (germline): SGDLS, YYNGEE. The V gene lost 3 bases and the J gene lost 0 bases, with 13 bases spanning the gap. The CDR3 nucleotides are TGTGCCAGCAGCGATGTAGCGGACTTCTCCTACAATGAGCAGTTCTTC. The encoded protein is CASSDVADFSYNEQFF.

The chain links TRBV7-6 to TRBJ2-5; D is tentatively TRBD1 or TRBD2 (5 bases each). In germline, CDR1 is SGHVS, CDR2 FNYEAQ. Trimming pared 3 bases from V and 1 base from J, leaving 9 bases between. CDR3 length: 14 residues. The chain's CDR3 is CASSFRDPQETQYF. DNA for the CDR3: TGTGCCAGCAGCTTCCGGGACCCCCAAGAGACCCAGTACTTC.

This clonotype was counted between two and nine times. This sequence joins TRBV13 and TRBJ2-5, with D possibly matching TRBD2 (6 bases). With 5 bases removed from V and 3 bases from J, the gap between germline ends came to 10 bases. Germline CDR1 is PRHDT and CDR2 is FYEKMQ (reference sequence). CDR3 length: 13 residues. CDR3 in amino acids: CASSPWGEETQYF. DNA for the CDR3: TGTGCCAGCAGCCCTTGGGGGGAAGAGACCCAGTACTTC.

This chain connects TRBV11-2 to TRBJ2-7; 9 nucleotides agree with TRBD1. The CDR3 loop spans 14 amino acids. Germline V gene lookup returns CDR1 SGHAT and CDR2 FQNNGV. J was trimmed by 2 bases and V by 7 bases; bases with no gene match: 6. The chain's CDR3 is CASIGTGLTYEQYF. The CDR3 bases are TGTGCCAGCATTGGGACAGGGCTGACCTACGAGCAGTACTTC.

The V call is TRBV6-5, the J call TRBJ2-6; unclear D gene. CDR1 MNHEY and CDR2 SVGAGI come from the germline V gene. Trimming took off 6 bases at V and 0 bases at J, with 6 bases between the two ends. The CDR3 extends over 14 amino acids. This CDR3 reads CASSPSSGANVLTF. Written as DNA, the CDR3 is TGTGCCAGCAGCCCGTCCTCTGGGGCCAACGTCCTGACTTTC.

The rearrangement uses TRBV4-1 and TRBJ1-1, with 11 bases matching TRBD1. The germline V gene encodes CDR1 MGHRA and CDR2 YSYEKL. This CDR3 spans 15 amino acids. The ends lost 0 bases at V and 6 bases at J; junction bases unmatched: 3. The CDR3 DNA reads as TGCGCCAGCAGCCAAGATTGGACAGGGGGCCCTGAAGCTTTCTTT. Its translation: CASSQDWTGGPEAFF.

This clonotype was observed a handful of times. The chain employs TRBV24-1 and TRBJ2-1, with 7 bases matching TRBD2. The ends lost 3 bases at V and 6 bases at J; junction bases unmatched: 10. Germline CDR1 KGHDR, CDR2 SFDVKD. The CDR3 is 16 residues long. The chain's CDR3 is CATSDDRSGNFNEQFF. The DNA of the CDR3 is TGTGCCACCAGTGATGATAGGAGCGGGAATTTCAATGAGCAGTTCTTC.

The chain combines TRBV6-5 with TRBJ2-1; no reliable D call. V lost 2 bases, J lost 0 bases, and 11 bases lay in between. Looked up from germline, CDR1 is MNHEY and CDR2 is SVGAGI. This CDR3 comprises 16 residues. The CDR3 DNA reads as TGTGCCAGCAGTTACGTGGCAGTTGGCTCCTACAATGAGCAGTTCTTC. This sequence encodes CASSYVAVGSYNEQFF.

The chain combines TRBV7-9 with TRBJ1-1; TRBD1 might be the D (6 bases). CDR3 length equals 15 residues. Germline CDR1 reads SEHNR; CDR2 reads FQNEAQ (reference sequence). Between the trimmed V and J ends, which lost 6 bases and 3 bases, there was a span of 17 bases. CDR3 DNA: TGTGCCAGCAGGGCGAACAGGGCAGGCGACACTGAAGCTTTCTTT. It translates to CASRANRAGDTEAFF.

This clonotype turned up a few times. V and J are TRBV5-6 and TRBJ2-2, with D perhaps matching TRBD1 or TRBD2 (5 bases each). V dropped 1 base and J dropped 6 bases, with 10 bases sitting between them. The CDR3 has 14 amino acids. Germline V gene data show CDR1 as SGHDT and CDR2 as YYEEEE. The CDR3 loop is CASSLIRDAGELFF. The CDR3 DNA is TGTGCCAGCAGCTTGATTAGGGACGCCGGGGAGCTGTTTTTT. Together with reference TRBV5-6 and TRBJ2-2, the CDR3 gives the full variable domain: DAGVTQSPTHLIKTRGQQVTLRCSPKSGHDTVSWYQQALGQGPQFIFQYYEEEERQRGNFPDRFSGHQFPNYSSELNVNALLLGDSALYLCASSLIRDAGELFFGEGSRLTVL.

The V gene is TRBV18, the J gene TRBJ2-6; 8 nucleotides align to TRBD1. The germline V gene has CDR1 KGHSH and CDR2 LQKENI. J gave up 2 bases and V 6 bases, and 3 bases lay outside the gene matches. The CDR3 sequence is 15 residues long. DNA for the CDR3: TGTGCCAGCTCGCCGACAGGGGCTGGGGCCAACGTCCTGACTTTC. Amino acid sequence: CASSPTGAGANVLTF.

This clonotype showed up many times. The chain uses TRBV5-1 and TRBJ1-1, with D maybe TRBD1 (5 bases). Trimming stripped 0 bases from V and 3 bases from J, with 15 bases between. This CDR3 is built from 16 residues. CDR1 is SGHRS and CDR2 is YFSETQ in the germline V gene. The CDR3: CASSLAGAGLDTEAFF. The CDR3 coding sequence is TGCGCCAGCAGCTTGGCCGGGGCAGGTTTGGACACTGAAGCTTTCTTT.

CDR3 amino acids: CASSDTAGAGHEQYF. CDR3 DNA: TGTGCCAGCAGCGACACAGCGGGAGCTGGGCACGAGCAGTACTTC. The chain employs TRBV13 and TRBJ2-7; 8 bases match TRBD2. The V and J ends lost 5 bases and 5 bases, in that order; junction bases with no gene match: 11. This CDR3 spans 15 amino acids. From germline, CDR1 is PRHDT and CDR2 FYEKMQ (reference sequence).

This clonotype occurred a few times. The chain has TRBV7-3 and TRBJ2-1; 13 bases agree with TRBD2. Germline values: CDR1 SGHTA, CDR2 FQGTGA. The V gene end was trimmed by 5 bases and the J gene end by 0 bases; junction bases not matched to a gene: 10. The CDR3 runs to 19 residues. The CDR3 loop is CASSRVPLAGGSSYNEQFF. For the CDR3, the DNA is TGTGCCAGCAGCCGAGTACCACTAGCGGGAGGGAGCTCCTACAATGAGCAGTTCTTC. Full variable domain (outside the CDR3, taken from reference TRBV7-3 and TRBJ2-1): GAGVSQTPSNKVTEKGKYVELRCDPISGHTALYWYRQSLGQGPEFLIYFQGTGAADDSGLPNDRFFAVRPEGSVSTLKIQRTERGDSAVYLCASSRVPLAGGSSYNEQFFGPGTRLTVL.

This clonotype was detected many times. The gene calls are TRBV29-1 and TRBJ1-2, with a weak D call TRBD1 (6 bases). CDR3 length: 13 residues. From germline, CDR1 is SQVTM and CDR2 ANQGSEA. Trimming pared 6 bases from V and 3 bases from J, leaving 14 bases between. The CDR3 sequence is CSVTGQYDYGYTF. CDR3 coding DNA: TGCAGCGTCACAGGGCAATACGACTATGGCTACACCTTC.

This clonotype was picked up a small number of times. This rearrangement joins TRBV4-1 to TRBJ2-2; D not certain. The germline CDR1 and CDR2 sequences are MGHRA and YSYEKL. The ends were cut back, 1 base at V and 5 bases at J, with 8 bases in the middle. The CDR3 sequence is 14 residues long. In DNA, the CDR3 is TGCGCCAGCAGCCAAGTTCTCGGGACCGGGGAGCTGTTTTTT. It encodes CASSQVLGTGELFF.

This clonotype was observed a few times. The chain's CDR3 is CAWSPGRAPADTQYF. The CDR3 nucleotides read TGTGCCTGGAGTCCCGGGAGAGCCCCCGCAGATACGCAGTATTTT. The chain joins TRBV30 to TRBJ2-3; perhaps TRBD2 as D (6 bases). The CDR3 is 15 residues long. Germline V gene data show CDR1 as GTSNPN and CDR2 as SVGIG (reference sequence). The germline V and J ends were trimmed by 2 bases and 4 bases, with 16 bases remaining between them.

This clonotype was detected only a few times. This chain uses TRBV20-1 with TRBJ2-3; a possible D gene is TRBD1 (6 bases). CDR3 length: 15 residues. Trimming pared 0 bases from V and 5 bases from J, leaving 15 bases between. The germline V gene encodes CDR1 DFQATT and CDR2 SNEGSKA (reference sequence). CDR3 coding DNA: TGCAGTGCTAGAGATTTGTGGGGGCGAGGAGATACGCAGTATTTT. This sequence encodes CSARDLWGRGDTQYF.

This clonotype was counted a few times. This rearrangement joins TRBV7-9 to TRBJ2-3, with D possibly called TRBD1 or TRBD2 (5 bases each). Trimming removed 5 bases from V and 5 bases from J, with 26 bases in between. CDR1 and CDR2 (germline): SEHNR, FQNEAQ (reference sequence). The CDR3 covers 18 residues. This chain's CDR3 is CASSGGTLLRFRGDTQYF. In DNA form, the CDR3 reads TGTGCCAGCAGCGGGGGAACTCTCTTAAGATTTCGAGGAGATACGCAGTATTTT.

The chain has TRBV6-2 or TRBV6-3 and TRBJ2-7; D remains ambiguous. V was trimmed by 2 bases and J by 0 bases, leaving 8 bases between them. Germline V lookup: CDR1 MNHEY, CDR2 SVGEGT. The CDR3 covers 14 residues. The CDR3 DNA reads TGTGCCAGCAGTTACGACCCCAGCTCCTACGAGCAGTACTTC. Amino acids: CASSYDPSSYEQYF.

The chain joins TRBV9 to TRBJ2-1; D gene ambiguous. V lost 0 bases to trimming and J lost 6 bases, with 10 bases between them. This CDR3 contains 14 residues. CDR1 is SGDLS, CDR2 YYNGEE, per germline. The CDR3 DNA follows: TGTGCCAGCAGCGTAGGCAGCGTCCCCAATGAGCAGTTCTTC. Its protein product is CASSVGSVPNEQFF.

A few counts support this clonotype. This rearrangement joins TRBV6-2 or TRBV6-3 to TRBJ1-1; perhaps TRBD1 as D (5 bases). Trimming shortened V by 6 bases and J by 0 bases, and 8 bases separated the two germline ends. CDR3 length equals 13 residues. Germline-derived CDR1 and CDR2 are MNHEY and SVGEGT. This CDR3 reads CASRTVMNTEAFF. The CDR3 DNA follows: TGTGCCAGCAGGACAGTAATGAACACTGAAGCTTTCTTT.

There are a few counts of this clonotype. The chain carries TRBV6-5 and TRBJ2-7; D call uncertain. Germline lookup yields CDR1 MNHEY and CDR2 SVGAGI. This CDR3 contains 13 residues. V dropped 0 bases and J dropped 5 bases, with 8 bases sitting between them. The CDR3 is CASSYSLVDEQYF. The CDR3 nucleotides are TGTGCCAGCAGTTACTCGCTTGTCGACGAGCAGTACTTC.